This entry is about one T cell receptor (beta chain). Participants were aged about 18 to 100 years, lived in about two dozen US areas, and enrolled virtually. Allocation to cohorts depended on clinical history reported by the participants. Recovered status in Cohort 3 required two negative PCRs, clearance, or symptom resolution. The CDR3 extends over 17 amino acids. The V and J ends lost 2 bases and 0 bases, in that order; junction bases with no gene match: 3. The germline V gene has CDR1 SGHDT and CDR2 YYEEEE. These data come from a study of blood T cell repertoires in COVID-19. Study-wide context: From T cells, B-cell-depleted T cells, or PBMCs came the material, which was cDNA or gDNA.

The method was immunoSEQ multiplex PCR; TCRdb's version includes in-frame clones alone and lacks a portion of them. The profile shows under 350,000 clones, 85% to 90% of them singletons. The TCR sequence derives from a man under 40 who had recovered from COVID-19. The V gene is TRBV5-6, the J gene TRBJ1-4; TRBD1 matches 11 bases. Input material: PBMCs or T cells enriched from blood (not recorded which). In DNA form, the CDR3 reads TGTGCCAGCAGCTTCGGGACAGGGGGACCAACTAATGAAAAACTGTTTTTT. Amino acid sequence: CASSFGTGGPTNEKLFF.